This T cell receptor beta chain was observed in a study of cytomegalovirus exposure and HLA in healthy donors (dated by TCRdb to the late 2010s). Study-level background: An earlier analysis of several hundred of the donors reported about 300 Gb of sequence data and about 120 million unique TCR beta sequences obtained from around 190 million T cells. About 280 gigabases of sequencing data and around 88 million unique TCR sequences made up an early release that covered several hundred HLA-typed donors. The genetic ancestry cluster associated with self-reported Caucasian donors included over 80% of the roughly 400 genotyped donors. The study aimed to test whether cataloging public T cell receptors could reveal signatures of past pathogen exposure. The study used immunosequencing to profile the T cell repertoires of 670 or so subjects and linked those repertoires to cytomegalovirus serostatus. Besides the first cohort of 550 to 750 subjects, a separate validation cohort made up of roughly 120 different subjects was used. The study combined high-throughput TCR immunosequencing, statistical association of individual TCRs with disease status, and machine learning to predict cytomegalovirus infection status. To study patterns of TCR occurrence, a later analysis re-analyzed previously published TCR beta repertoires from under 750 donors and added high-resolution HLA genotyping. Rather than using new phenotypic data, the later analysis identified candidate immune exposures from TCR beta sequences and from how often those sequences occurred across donors. To decide whether each TCR beta V gene segment behaved as functional or pseudogenic, an earlier analysis of some 580 of the donors relied on high-throughput TCR beta sequencing. Donor age, sex, ethnicity and CMV serostatus were compiled together with the repertoire data. Genome-wide SNP genotypes for about 65% of the roughly 670 donors were used in a later genetic analysis, which treated that subset as a discovery cohort. All discovery cohort repertoires had been generated using a single sequencing platform. Class I and class II HLA loci were covered by the typing at four-digit resolution. Typing coverage varied by locus: roughly 629-640 donors for A, B, C, DRB1 and DQB1; roughly 500 for DQA1; nearly 610 for DPA1; fewer than 480 for DPB1. Four or five DR-DQ haplotypes were handled as single units for association and clustering, since linkage in the cohort was strong. Among 300 to 450 genotyped donors of the cohort, an average of about 240,000 unique TCR beta nucleotide sequences were sequenced per donor, about a sixth of them non-productive.

The protocol used for the library was the immunoSEQ multiplex PCR assay. For the multiplex PCR, a mixture combining 60 forward primers for TCR Vbeta segments and 13 reverse primers for TCR Jbeta segments was used. The CDR3 region of rearranged TCR beta genes was amplified from genomic DNA by a multiplex PCR assay. The Illumina HiSeq System was used to sequence the amplified TCR beta libraries as 87-base-pair reads. Processing in the source paper ran as follows. A later analysis counted about 82 million unique TCR beta chains across the 650 to 800 repertoires, and some 11 million of these chains were shared by at least two donors. A nearest-neighbor algorithm error-corrected the raw reads and collapsed the reads into unique sequences, merging closely related sequences to remove PCR and sequencing errors. CDR3 sequences were aligned to IMGT reference sequences to assign V, D and J gene segments. Each retained sequence needed at least a six-nucleotide match to both a V gene segment and a J gene segment. A rearrangement counted as productive if the CDR3 had no stop codons and remained in frame with V and J, and every other rearrangement counted as non-productive. CDR3 was defined by IMGT convention, running from the second conserved V-encoded cysteine to the conserved J-encoded phenylalanine. In an earlier analysis of approximately 590 of the donors, sequences lacking an unambiguous match to a single V gene segment were excluded. In an earlier analysis of approximately 590 of the donors, V segments were called functional above 56.7% productive rearrangements and were called segregating when the between-donor standard deviation exceeded 5%. To diagnose cytomegalovirus status from the catalog of TCR beta chain sequences, a statistical classification framework was built. In a later analysis, V and J genes were assigned by comparing TCR nucleotide sequences against IMGT/GENE-DB human TR gene sequences. Using the TCRdist pipeline, a later analysis assigned CDR3 sequences along with most-parsimonious VDJ recombination scenarios. In a later analysis, each TCR beta chain was defined by its CDR3 amino acid sequence together with its V-gene family, and reads lacking a unique V-gene family were excluded. A later analysis removed 500 to 600 highly shared, low-generation-probability nucleotide sequences to deal with suspected cross-contamination and a sequencing artifact. For each public chain, a later analysis derived a clonal expansion index from normalized ranks of inferred template counts within each repertoire. A later analysis computed generation probabilities with a VDJ recombination model fitted to out-of-frame rearrangements, and checked the results against IGoR. A later analysis scored TCR-TCR, TCR-HLA and TCR-CMV co-occurrence with hypergeometric tests, applying a repertoire-size bias correction to TCR pairs. A later analysis estimated false discovery rates by permuting HLA or CMV assignments 20 times. In a later analysis, co-occurring TCRs were grouped using DBSCAN, with TCRdist sequence similarity added in when clustering inside HLA-allele-positive subsets. Co-occurrence clustering excluded repertoires with fewer than 30,000 or more than 120,000 public chains, plus five with anomalous nucleotide sharing. Sourced from immuneACCESS, this table was stored by TCRdb with only in-frame sequences that have V and J called. A share of the clones is absent; for the studies checked, an unresolved V gene accounts for under half, and the remainder has no known explanation. The V and J calls and clone size come from that table; D and trimming were worked out from the DNA. The sample contains fewer than 100,000 clones, roughly three quarters of them found a single time. The ten most abundant clones make up about 4% of the sample.

About this clone itself: Its antigen has not been determined. The record has no base qualities; no much larger clone is one base away.

Findings and caveats that apply to the study as a whole: Most TCR sequences were observed very rarely across donors, whereas some public TCRs were present in many individuals. A later analysis found that most CMV-associated TCR beta chains appeared HLA-restricted, with HLA associations seemingly driven largely by CMV exposure. Several of the top co-occurrence clusters appeared to be linked to parvovirus B19, influenza, CMV and Epstein-Barr virus, according to a later analysis. A further reported finding was that TCR beta sequences accurately predicted the HLA-A and HLA-B alleles for most subjects in the first cohort. In both the original and validation cohorts, the classifier was reported to diagnose cytomegalovirus status with high specificity and sensitivity. The earlier analysis of almost 600 of the donors excluded 15 to 20 rarely observed V segments, including chromosome 9 orphons, because counts were too low. This cohort had only TCR beta chains sequenced, and the lack of alpha or paired-chain data limited which features could be detected. For the cohort, immune exposure information was limited to CMV serostatus. According to a later genetic analysis, donors in an Asian-associated ancestry cluster had fewer N-insertions in productive TCRs than the approximately 690-donor mean. An earlier analysis of around 600 of the donors showed that most TCR beta V segments appeared in productive rearrangements either about 87% or about 30% of the time, which broadly matched IMGT annotations. Because some donors lacked HLA typing at each locus, the association tests relied only on the typed subset. A cluster of highly shared sequence variants was judged likely to be a technical artifact of the sequencing pipeline. Compared with equally common non-associated chains, HLA-associated TCR beta chains in a later analysis were more clonally expanded and had lower generation probabilities. Roughly uniform sequencing depth across donors was assumed in presence/absence analyses, although this assumption may not hold. An association between a missense DCLRE1C variant and V-gene and J-gene trimming of TCR beta chains was found in a later genetic analysis and replicated in an independent cohort. The study gave a list of over 150 TCR beta chains associated with cytomegalovirus. Linkage disequilibrium might explain the correlated functional status among segregating V segments, but an unknown experimental factor could not be excluded. Three of the identified cytomegalovirus-associated TCR beta chains were confirmed in vitro to be specific for cytomegalovirus antigens. At a false discovery rate of 0.05, a later analysis linked 16,951 TCR beta sequences to specific HLA alleles. When HLA alleles, especially DR and DQ, strongly co-occurred, TCR associations were difficult to assign to individual alleles. According to the authors, the approach could potentially be generalized to other disease states and immunological phenotypes. A later analysis found that TCR association rates varied across HLA loci, with DRB1 alleles showing the most associated TCRs and HLA-C alleles the fewest.

In total, approximately 610 healthy bone marrow donors made up the cohort. At the time of sampling, every cohort member was nominally healthy, though immune exposures that went unrecorded were likely present. The donor tested CMV seronegative, placing the donor among the roughly 340 seronegative members of the cohort. Every donor gave a peripheral blood sample, and the peripheral blood mononuclear cells from that sample were used for TCR beta sequencing. The Qiagen DNeasy Blood Extraction Kit was used to extract genomic DNA from the blood cell samples. The sequence derives from a woman aged 40 to 50 in good health and CMV-seronegative. The sequencing input was PBMCs.

In nucleotide form, the sequence is TGCGCCAGCAGCCCGCTCCCAGGGGGCAATCAGCCCCAGCATTTT. Protein translation: CASSPLPGGNQPQHF. The V and J segments used are TRBV5-1 and TRBJ1-5; possibly the D gene is TRBD1, per 6 matching bases. Including cysteine and phenylalanine, the CDR3 has 15 amino acids. Only the CDR3 DNA is retained, 45 bases long and in frame from the first base. The germline V gene provides CDR1 SGHRS and CDR2 YFSETQ. V is cut by 4 bases and J by 2 bases, and the space between the germline ends is 13 bases.